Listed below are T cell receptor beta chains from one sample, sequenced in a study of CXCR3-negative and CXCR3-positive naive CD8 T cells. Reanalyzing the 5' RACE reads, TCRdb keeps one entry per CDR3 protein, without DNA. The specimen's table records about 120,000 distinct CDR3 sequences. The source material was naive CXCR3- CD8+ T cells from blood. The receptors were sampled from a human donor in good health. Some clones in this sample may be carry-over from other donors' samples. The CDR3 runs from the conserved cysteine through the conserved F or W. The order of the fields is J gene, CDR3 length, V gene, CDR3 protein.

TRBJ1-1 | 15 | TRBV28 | CASSLTGGPYTEAFF
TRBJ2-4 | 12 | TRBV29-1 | CSVEGSQNIQYF
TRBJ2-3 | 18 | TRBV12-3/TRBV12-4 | CASSLAVAEGGVTDTQYF
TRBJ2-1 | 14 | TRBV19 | CASSVFGRGNEQFF
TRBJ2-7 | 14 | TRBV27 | CASSLSGLTYEQYF
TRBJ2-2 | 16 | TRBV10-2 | CASSEWESGETGELFF
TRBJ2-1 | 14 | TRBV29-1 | CSVDVRSSYNEQFF
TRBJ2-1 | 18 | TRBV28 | CASSTPPGLADLYNEQFF
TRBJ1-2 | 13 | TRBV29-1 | CSAPVGTVYGYTF
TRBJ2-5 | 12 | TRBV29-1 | CSVAGPIETQYF
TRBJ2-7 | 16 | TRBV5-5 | CASRTGLAGITYEQYF
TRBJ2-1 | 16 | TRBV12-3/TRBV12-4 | CASSSELASSYNEQFF
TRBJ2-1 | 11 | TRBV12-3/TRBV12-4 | CASSWDVEQFF
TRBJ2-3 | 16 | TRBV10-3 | CAISEPTDREGDTQYF
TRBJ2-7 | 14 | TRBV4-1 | CASSQGVQSYEQYF
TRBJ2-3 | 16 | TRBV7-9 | CASSLEASGGEDTQYF
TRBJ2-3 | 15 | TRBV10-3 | CAISEPGTGRNTQYF
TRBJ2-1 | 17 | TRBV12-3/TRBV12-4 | CASSSLAGEGSYNEQFF
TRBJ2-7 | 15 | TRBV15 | CATSRGGQPHYEQYF
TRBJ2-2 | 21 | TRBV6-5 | CASSPGLFRDRASLFTGELFF
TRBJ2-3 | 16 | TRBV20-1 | CSANGTPDPSTDTQYF
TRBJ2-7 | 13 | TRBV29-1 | CSAEGGTLDEQYF
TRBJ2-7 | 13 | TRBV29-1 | CSVEHVPGHEQYF
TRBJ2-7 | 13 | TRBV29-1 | CSVSSGQEYEQYF
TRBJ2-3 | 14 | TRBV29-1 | CSFRAGTSRDTQYF
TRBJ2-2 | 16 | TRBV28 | CASSPTSGSRAGELFF
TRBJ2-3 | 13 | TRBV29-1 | CSATSYLTDTQYF
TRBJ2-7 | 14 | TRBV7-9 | CASSLPGQFFEQYF
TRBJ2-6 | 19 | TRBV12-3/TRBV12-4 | CASSFRQGSENSGANVLTF
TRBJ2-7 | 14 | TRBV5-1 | CASSPRQGDYEQYF
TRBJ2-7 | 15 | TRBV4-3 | CASSQERQTFYEQYF
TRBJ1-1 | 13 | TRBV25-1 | CASGERIGREAFF
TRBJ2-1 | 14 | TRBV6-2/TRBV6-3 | CASSWTNPYNEQFF
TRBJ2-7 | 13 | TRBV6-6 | CASSLRGDCEQYF
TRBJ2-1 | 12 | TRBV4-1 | CASSQEWGEQFF
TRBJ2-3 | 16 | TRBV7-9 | CASSWSGLDFTDTQYF
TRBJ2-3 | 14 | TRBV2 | CASSAGNSGDTQYF
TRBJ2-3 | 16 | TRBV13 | CASSLGRGGSTDTQYF
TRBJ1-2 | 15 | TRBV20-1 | CSARVTRDRAYGYTF
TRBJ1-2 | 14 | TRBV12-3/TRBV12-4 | CASSGTGRHYGYTF
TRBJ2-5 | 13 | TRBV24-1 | CATKGGGVETQYF
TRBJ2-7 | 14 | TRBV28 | CASRGTGGAYEQYF
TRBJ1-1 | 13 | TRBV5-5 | CASSFLANTEAFF
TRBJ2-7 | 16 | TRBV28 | CASSLGQGASFYEQYF
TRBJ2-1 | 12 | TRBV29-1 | CSVSPGGSEQFF
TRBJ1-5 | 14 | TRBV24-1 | CATSDSGPIGPQHF
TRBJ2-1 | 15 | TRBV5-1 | CASSLDASGGNEQFF
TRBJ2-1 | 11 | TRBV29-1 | CSVEELGSQFF
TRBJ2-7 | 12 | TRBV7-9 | CASSLQAYEQYF
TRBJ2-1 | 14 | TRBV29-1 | CSVERDRGVGEQFF
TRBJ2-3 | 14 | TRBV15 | CATSRDLTADTQYF
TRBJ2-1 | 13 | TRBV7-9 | CAARGALYNEQFF
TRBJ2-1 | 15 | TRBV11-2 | CASSLERGWSNEQFF
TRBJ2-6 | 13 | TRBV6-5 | CASSYSWANVLTF
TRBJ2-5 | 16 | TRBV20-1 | CSAKQIALREQETQYF